One and the same sample provided the 28 T cell receptor beta chains below, sequenced in a study of blood T cell repertoires in COVID-19. TCRdb keeps only in-frame clones here, not all; method: immunoSEQ multiplex PCR. The sample shows approximately 290,000 clones, approximately 91% of them seen only once. Source material: peripheral blood. The receptor source for this set is a woman in her thirties with COVID-19, enrolled during active disease.

The chain is built from TRBV11-2 and TRBJ1-2, with 8 bases fitting TRBD1. There are 16 residues in the CDR3. J gave up 4 bases and V 5 bases, and 12 bases lay outside the gene matches. From germline, CDR1 is SGHAT and CDR2 FQNNGV. The CDR3 protein is CASSLTGTGNVYGYTF. The DNA for the CDR3 is TGTGCCAGCAGCCTAACCGGGACAGGCAACGTCTATGGCTACACCTTC.

The V call is TRBV19, the J call TRBJ2-1; 7 bases agree with TRBD1. The germline V gene encodes CDR1 LNHDA and CDR2 SQIVND (reference sequence). The CDR3 loop spans 15 amino acids. V was pared by 7 bases and J by 5 bases, with 11 bases of the junction left unmatched. The CDR3 protein is CASTPQGDRNNEQFF. In DNA form, the CDR3 reads TGTGCCAGTACCCCCCAGGGGGATCGGAACAATGAGCAGTTCTTC.

This rearrangement joins TRBV2 to TRBJ2-1, with TRBD1 matching over 10 bases. CDR3 size: 15 residues. With 5 bases clipped from V and 7 bases from J, the junction kept 8 bases outside the gene matches. Germline loops: CDR1 SNHLY, CDR2 FYNNEI. Written as DNA, the CDR3 is TGTGCCAGCAGTCTCGACAGGGGGCTCAAAAATGAGCAGTTCTTC. Its protein product is CASSLDRGLKNEQFF.

This clone was detected once. The V and J genes are TRBV15 and TRBJ2-5; a weak D match, TRBD1 (5 bases). V was cut by 4 bases and J by 2 bases, with 11 bases left in between. This CDR3 contains 14 residues. Germline values: CDR1 LNHNV, CDR2 YYDKDF (reference sequence). The CDR3 loop is CATSIQVLQETQYF. Here the CDR3 DNA reads TGTGCCACCAGCATACAGGTTCTACAAGAGACCCAGTACTTC.

V and J are TRBV5-8 and TRBJ1-1; D is ambiguous. V gave up 0 bases and J gave up 2 bases, with 8 bases separating them. Germline V gene sequence: CDR1 SGHTS, CDR2 YDEGEE. There are 14 residues in the CDR3. CDR3 bases: TGTGCCAGCAGCTTGGACCGGGGAAACACTGAAGCTTTCTTT. Residues: CASSLDRGNTEAFF.

The chain recombines TRBV29-1 with TRBJ1-1; 10 bases match TRBD1. From germline, CDR1 is SQVTM and CDR2 ANQGSEA. The CDR3 extends over 16 amino acids. With 6 bases clipped from V and 3 bases from J, the junction kept 13 bases outside the gene matches. The CDR3 nucleotides are TGCAGCGTACAGGGGGAGACAGGGGGCTGGGACACTGAAGCTTTCTTT. It codes for CSVQGETGGWDTEAFF.

This chain connects TRBV5-1 to TRBJ1-6; TRBD1 is a possible D gene (6 bases). The V end was cut by 5 bases, the J end by 5 bases, with 14 bases between. The V gene's germline CDR1 is SGHRS and CDR2 YFSETQ. There are 15 residues in the CDR3. CDR3 sequence (DNA): TGCGCCAGCAGTCGGGCAGGGGTGGATAATTCACCCCTCCACTTT. It yields the protein CASSRAGVDNSPLHF.

This sequence joins TRBV19 and TRBJ1-2, with 9 bases lining up with TRBD1. Germline lookup yields CDR1 LNHDA and CDR2 SQIVND (reference sequence). Germline trimming cut 4 bases from V and 1 base from J; bases unmatched to any gene: 1. The CDR3 runs 14 residues. The CDR3 loop reads CASSNRGLNYGYTF. The CDR3 DNA reads TGTGCCAGTAGTAACAGGGGGCTTAACTATGGCTACACCTTC.

The V and J genes are TRBV28 and TRBJ2-1; 13 bases match TRBD2. V dropped 2 bases and J dropped 5; count of bases not matched to a gene: 3. The CDR3 runs to 16 residues. Germline lookup yields CDR1 MDHEN and CDR2 SYDVKM. Here the CDR3 reads CASSLRGTSGNNEQFF. In nucleotides, the CDR3 is TGTGCCAGCAGTTTAAGGGGGACTAGCGGGAACAATGAGCAGTTCTTC.

The chain carries TRBV4-2 and TRBJ1-5; 9 nucleotides align to TRBD1. Germline V gene sequence: CDR1 LGHNA, CDR2 YNFKEQ. The CDR3 is 17 amino acids. V was clipped by 1 base and J by 6 bases; unmatched bases: 10. The CDR3 DNA sequence: TGTGCCAGCAGCCAAGGGACAGGGGATTACGGGGGTCAGCCCCAGCATTTT. It specifies CASSQGTGDYGGQPQHF.

This chain connects TRBV7-8 to TRBJ1-1; 9 nucleotides line up with TRBD1. CDR1 is SGHVS, CDR2 FQNEAQ, per germline. The V and J ends lost 6 bases and 3 bases, in that order; junction bases with no gene match: 2. The CDR3 spans 13 residues. The CDR3 loop is CASSWDRDTEAFF. In DNA, the CDR3 is TGTGCCAGCAGTTGGGACAGGGACACTGAAGCTTTCTTT.

As regards this clone: This same CDR3 is encoded by further DNA sequences in the sample. This chain uses TRBV12-3 or TRBV12-4 with TRBJ1-5; D unclear. V shed 3 bases and J shed 5 bases, with 5 bases lying between them. This CDR3 spans 12 amino acids. The CDR3: CASSFTDQPQHF. In DNA form, the CDR3 reads TGTGCCAGCAGTTTCACAGATCAGCCCCAGCATTTT.

There are a few counts of this clone. This chain links TRBV27 with TRBJ1-1; D gene ambiguous. The V gene lost 4 bases and the J gene lost 7 bases, with 10 bases spanning the gap. The CDR3 spans 12 residues. Per germline, CDR1 MNHEY and CDR2 SMNVEV (reference sequence). The CDR3 sequence: CASSSGPYEAFF. CDR3 DNA: TGTGCCAGCAGTTCTGGGCCATATGAAGCTTTCTTT.

The chain is built from TRBV5-8 and TRBJ2-2; TRBD1 matches 7 bases. Per the germline V gene, CDR1 is SGHTS and CDR2 is YDEGEE. V gave up 4 bases and J gave up 0 bases; unmatched junction bases: 6. The CDR3 sequence is 16 residues long. CDR3 nucleotides: TGTGCCAGCAGCCGTGACAGGGTACCGAACACCGGGGAGCTGTTTTTT. Translated: CASSRDRVPNTGELFF.

V and J are TRBV10-2 and TRBJ2-2, with TRBD2 matching over 10 bases. The CDR3 loop spans 14 amino acids. With V trimmed by 8 bases and J by 1 base, 1 base remained unmatched. Germline CDR1 is WSHSY and CDR2 is SAAADI. The CDR3 loop reads CASVAGGNTGELFF. The CDR3 coding sequence is TGCGCCAGCGTAGCGGGAGGGAACACCGGGGAGCTGTTTTTT.

CDR3 DNA: TGTGCCAGCCGGGAGTCAGCCAAAAACATTCAGTACTTC. This codes for CASRESAKNIQYF. V gene TRBV6-5 combines with J gene TRBJ2-4; D might be TRBD2 (6 bases). V lost 8 bases and J 0 bases, leaving 8 bases between the germline ends. The CDR3 spans 13 residues. Germline assignment: CDR1 MNHEY and CDR2 SVGAGI.

This clone was recorded once. The chain uses TRBV7-2 and TRBJ2-7; 9 positions match TRBD2. Germline CDR1 SGHTA, CDR2 FQGNSA. Germline trimming cut 1 base from V and 3 bases from J; bases unmatched to any gene: 7. The CDR3 contains 16 residues. The CDR3 spells CASSLGASGILYEQYF. CDR3 in DNA: TGTGCCAGCAGCTTAGGGGCTAGCGGGATTCTCTACGAGCAGTACTTC.

The chain uses TRBV2 and TRBJ1-6; D may be TRBD1 (5 bases). This CDR3 contains 16 residues. Germline CDR1 and CDR2: SNHLY and FYNNEI. Trimming pared 2 bases from V and 7 bases from J, leaving 15 bases between. The CDR3 DNA reads as TGTGCCAGCAGTGAAAACGGGCCGGGGGGGAATTCACCCCTCCACTTT. It encodes CASSENGPGGNSPLHF. Full variable domain (rest looked up from reference TRBV2 and TRBJ1-6): EPEVTQTPSHQVTQMGQEVILRCVPISNHLYFYWYRQILGQKVEFLVSFYNNEISEKSEIFDDQFSVERPDGSNFTLKIRSTKLEDSAMYFCASSENGPGGNSPLHFGNGTRLTVT.

The chain couples TRBV28 to TRBJ2-7; 8 bases match TRBD2. The V gene's germline CDR1 is MDHEN and CDR2 SYDVKM. The length of the CDR3 is 15 residues. The junction had 10 bases not matched to a gene; V was cut back by 3 bases and J by 6 bases. The CDR3 sequence: CASSFRSGSIVEQYF. The CDR3 bases are TGTGCCAGCAGTTTCAGGAGCGGGAGTATCGTCGAGCAGTACTTC.

The chain recombines TRBV4-2 with TRBJ2-1; weak D call: TRBD2 (6 bases). Per germline, CDR1 LGHNA and CDR2 YNFKEQ. There are 16 residues in the CDR3. V was shortened by 1 base and J by 7 bases, with 17 bases between the two germline ends. CDR3 DNA sequence: TGTGCCAGCAGCCAAGCTTCCGGGAGAGGGGAGAATGAGCAGTTCTTC. Translating gives CASSQASGRGENEQFF.

The chain combines TRBV13 with TRBJ1-1, with 9 bases matching TRBD1. The CDR3 contains 16 residues. Germline loops: CDR1 PRHDT, CDR2 FYEKMQ (reference sequence). Germline trimming cut 2 bases from V and 5 bases from J; bases unmatched to any gene: 9. The CDR3 sequence: CASSLFADRGGTEAFF. DNA for the CDR3: TGTGCCAGCAGCTTATTTGCGGACAGGGGTGGTACTGAAGCTTTCTTT.

The chain employs TRBV7-8 and TRBJ1-1; tentative D call: TRBD1 (5 bases). Between the trimmed V and J ends, which lost 1 base and 1 base, there was a span of 10 bases. The CDR3 totals 15 residues. Germline assignment: CDR1 SGHVS and CDR2 FQNEAQ. This CDR3 reads CASSLELRGNTEAFF. In DNA, the CDR3 is TGTGCCAGCAGCTTAGAATTAAGGGGGAACACTGAAGCTTTCTTT.

This sequence joins TRBV9 and TRBJ1-5, with 9 positions matching TRBD1. The CDR3 has 14 residues. Germline assignment: CDR1 SGDLS and CDR2 YYNGEE. V lost 3 bases and J lost 5; bases outside the gene matches: 3. CDR3 sequence (DNA): TGTGCCAGCAGCGGCGACAGGGGGGATCAGCCCCAGCATTTT. As protein: CASSGDRGDQPQHF.

The V call is TRBV29-1, the J call TRBJ1-2; TRBD1 might be the D (5 bases). Germline V CDR1 and CDR2: SQVTM, ANQGSEA. V lost 3 bases and J lost 4, with 18 bases in between. The CDR3 is made up of 15 amino acids. The CDR3 loop is CSVERRRGSGYGYTF. The CDR3 DNA reads TGCAGCGTTGAGAGGAGGAGGGGAAGCGGCTATGGCTACACCTTC. The full variable domain, rest sourced from reference TRBV29-1 and TRBJ1-2, is SAVISQKPSRDICQRGTSLTIQCQVDSQVTMMFWYRQQPGQSLTLIATANQGSEATYESGFVIDKFPISRPNLTFSTLTVSNMSPEDSSIYLCSVERRRGSGYGYTFGSGTRLTVV.

J is TRBJ2-1 and V is TRBV9; 12 nucleotides align to TRBD2. Germline assignment: CDR1 SGDLS and CDR2 YYNGEE. The V gene end was trimmed by 3 bases and the J gene end by 8 bases; junction bases not matched to a gene: 6. This CDR3 has 15 amino acids. The CDR3 coding sequence is TGTGCCAGCAGCGCCAGACTAGCGGGAGTTCATGAGCAGTTCTTC. Translation gives CASSARLAGVHEQFF.

The chain couples TRBV6-5 to TRBJ2-7, with TRBD1 matching over 7 bases. The V gene's germline CDR1 is MNHEY and CDR2 SVGAGI. The length of the CDR3 is 14 residues. Unmatched junction bases numbered 12, after V lost 11 bases and J lost 2 bases. The CDR3 DNA reads as TGTGCCTCCAGGGGCCTACAGGGGCCCTACGAGCAGTACTTC. Translated, it gives CASRGLQGPYEQYF.

V is TRBV5-4 and J is TRBJ2-5; perhaps TRBD1 as D (7 bases). Germline V CDR1 and CDR2: SGHNT, YYREEE (reference sequence). The CDR3 totals 15 residues. Trimming shortened V by 1 base and J by 2 bases, and 12 bases separated the two germline ends. CDR3 sequence (DNA): TGTGCCAGCAGCTTGTCAGGGGGAGGTCAAGAGACCCAGTACTTC. Its translation is CASSLSGGGQETQYF. The full variable domain, in which reference TRBV5-4 and TRBJ2-5 provide the parts outside the CDR3, is ETGVTQSPTHLIKTRGQQVTLRCSSQSGHNTVSWYQQALGQGPQFIFQYYREEENGRGNFPPRFSGLQFPNYSSELNVNALELDDSALYLCASSLSGGGQETQYFGPGTRLLVL.

This rearrangement joins TRBV5-1 to TRBJ1-3; D is uncertain. CDR1 SGHRS and CDR2 YFSETQ come from the germline V gene. The V and J ends lost 4 bases and 4 bases respectively, with 12 bases between them. This CDR3 comprises 14 residues. CDR3 in amino acids: CASSPGLIGNTIYF. The CDR3 DNA reads TGCGCCAGCAGCCCAGGACTGATAGGAAACACCATATATTTT.